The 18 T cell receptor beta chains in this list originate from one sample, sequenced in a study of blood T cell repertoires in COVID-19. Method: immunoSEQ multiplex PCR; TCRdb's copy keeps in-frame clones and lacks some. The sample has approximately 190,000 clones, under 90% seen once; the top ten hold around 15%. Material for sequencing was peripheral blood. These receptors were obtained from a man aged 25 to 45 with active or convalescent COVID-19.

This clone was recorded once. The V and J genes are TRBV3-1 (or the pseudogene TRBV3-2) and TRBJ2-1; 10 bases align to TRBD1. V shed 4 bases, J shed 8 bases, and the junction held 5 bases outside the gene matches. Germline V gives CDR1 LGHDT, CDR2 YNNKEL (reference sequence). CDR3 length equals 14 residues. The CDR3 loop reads CASSRGTGADEQFF. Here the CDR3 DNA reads TGTGCCAGCAGCCGAGGGACAGGGGCCGATGAGCAGTTCTTC.

Written as DNA, the CDR3 is TGTGCCACCAGTGATTTGCGTAGGGGGCGAGATGGTCAAGAGACCCAGTACTTC. It specifies CATSDLRRGRDGQETQYF. V usage is TRBV24-1 and J usage is TRBJ2-5; TRBD1 matches at 7 bases. Germline-derived CDR1 and CDR2 are KGHDR and SFDVKD. Trimming removed 0 bases from V and 2 bases from J; junction bases left unmatched: 11. The CDR3 is made up of 18 amino acids.

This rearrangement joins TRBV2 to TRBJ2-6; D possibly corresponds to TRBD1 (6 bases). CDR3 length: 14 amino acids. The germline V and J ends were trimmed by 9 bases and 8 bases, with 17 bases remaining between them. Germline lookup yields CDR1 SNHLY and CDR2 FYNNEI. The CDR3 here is CARLPGHSSNVLTF. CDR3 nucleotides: TGTGCCAGGCTTCCGGGACATAGCTCCAACGTCCTGACTTTC. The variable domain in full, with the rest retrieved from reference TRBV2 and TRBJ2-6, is EPEVTQTPSHQVTQMGQEVILRCVPISNHLYFYWYRQILGQKVEFLVSFYNNEISEKSEIFDDQFSVERPDGSNFTLKIRSTKLEDSAMYFCARLPGHSSNVLTFGAGSRLTVL.

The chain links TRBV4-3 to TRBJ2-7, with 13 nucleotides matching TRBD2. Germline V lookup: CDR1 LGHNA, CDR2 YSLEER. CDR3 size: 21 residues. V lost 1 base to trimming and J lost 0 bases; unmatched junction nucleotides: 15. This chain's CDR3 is CASSQAPSTSGRGLSSYEQYF. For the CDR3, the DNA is TGCGCCAGCAGCCAAGCTCCCTCTACTAGCGGGAGGGGTCTTAGCTCCTACGAGCAGTACTTC.

The CDR3 protein is CASRYRANTGELFF. CDR3 sequence (DNA): TGTGCCAGCAGATACCGCGCGAACACCGGGGAGCTGTTTTTT. The chain combines TRBV5-5 with TRBJ2-2; unclear D gene. Trimming removed 5 bases at V and 0 bases at J, with 8 bases between. The CDR3 spans 14 residues. Looked up from germline, CDR1 is SGHKS and CDR2 is YYEKEE (reference sequence).

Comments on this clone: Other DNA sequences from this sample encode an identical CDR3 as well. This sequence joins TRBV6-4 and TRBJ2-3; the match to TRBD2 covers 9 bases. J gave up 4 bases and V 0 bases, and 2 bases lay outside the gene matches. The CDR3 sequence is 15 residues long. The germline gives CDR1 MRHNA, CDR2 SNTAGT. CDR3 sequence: CASSDSAGGPDTQYF. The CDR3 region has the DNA TGTGCCAGCAGTGACTCTGCGGGGGGGCCAGATACGCAGTATTTT.

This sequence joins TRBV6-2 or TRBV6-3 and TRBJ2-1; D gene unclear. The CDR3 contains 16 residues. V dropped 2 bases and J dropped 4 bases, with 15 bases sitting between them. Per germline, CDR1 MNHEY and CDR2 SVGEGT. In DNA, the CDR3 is TGTGCCAGCAGTTACCCGAGCGCGAAAGATTACAATGAGCAGTTCTTC. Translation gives CASSYPSAKDYNEQFF.

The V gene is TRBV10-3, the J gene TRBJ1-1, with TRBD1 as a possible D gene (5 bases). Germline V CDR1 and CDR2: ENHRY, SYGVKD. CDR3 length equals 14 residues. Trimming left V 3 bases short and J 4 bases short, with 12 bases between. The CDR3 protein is CAISDTAGGTEAFF. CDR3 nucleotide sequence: TGTGCCATCAGTGACACAGCGGGGGGCACTGAAGCTTTCTTT.

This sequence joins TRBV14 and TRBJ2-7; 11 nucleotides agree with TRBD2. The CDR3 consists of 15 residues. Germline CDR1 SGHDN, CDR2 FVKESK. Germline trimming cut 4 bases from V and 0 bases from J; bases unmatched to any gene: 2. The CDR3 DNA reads TGTGCCAGCAGCCCGGGACTAGCGGTCTCCTACGAGCAGTACTTC. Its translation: CASSPGLAVSYEQYF.

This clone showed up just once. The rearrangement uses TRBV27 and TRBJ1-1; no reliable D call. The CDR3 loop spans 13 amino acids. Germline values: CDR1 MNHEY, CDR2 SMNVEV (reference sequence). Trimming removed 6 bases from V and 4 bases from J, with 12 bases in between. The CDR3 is CASRTLEGTEAFF. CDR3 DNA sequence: TGTGCCAGCAGGACCCTTGAGGGCACTGAAGCTTTCTTT.

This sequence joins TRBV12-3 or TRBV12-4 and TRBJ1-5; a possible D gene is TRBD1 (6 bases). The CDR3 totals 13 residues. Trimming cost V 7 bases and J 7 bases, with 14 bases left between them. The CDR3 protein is CASTSTGSQPQHF. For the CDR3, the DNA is TGTGCCAGCACCTCGACAGGAAGCCAGCCCCAGCATTTT.

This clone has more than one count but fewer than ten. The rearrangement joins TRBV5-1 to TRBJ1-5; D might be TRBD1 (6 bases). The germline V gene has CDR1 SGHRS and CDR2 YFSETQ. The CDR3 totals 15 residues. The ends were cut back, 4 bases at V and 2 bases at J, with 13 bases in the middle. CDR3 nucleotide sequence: TGCGCCAGCAGCGCTAACTCAGGGGGCAATCAGCCCCAGCATTTT. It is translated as CASSANSGGNQPQHF.

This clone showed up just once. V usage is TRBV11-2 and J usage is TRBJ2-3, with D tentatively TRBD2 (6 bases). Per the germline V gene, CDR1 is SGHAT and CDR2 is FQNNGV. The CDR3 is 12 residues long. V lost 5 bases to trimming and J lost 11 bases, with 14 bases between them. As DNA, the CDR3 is TGTGCCAGCAGCCCTAGGGACTGGAAGCAGTATTTT. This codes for CASSPRDWKQYF.

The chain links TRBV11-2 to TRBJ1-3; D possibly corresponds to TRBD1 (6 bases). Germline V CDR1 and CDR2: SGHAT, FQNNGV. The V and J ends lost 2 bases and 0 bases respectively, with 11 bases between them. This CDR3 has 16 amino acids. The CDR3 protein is CASSLSGRGSGNTIYF. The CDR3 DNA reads TGTGCCAGCAGCTTATCAGGCAGGGGCTCTGGAAACACCATATATTTT.

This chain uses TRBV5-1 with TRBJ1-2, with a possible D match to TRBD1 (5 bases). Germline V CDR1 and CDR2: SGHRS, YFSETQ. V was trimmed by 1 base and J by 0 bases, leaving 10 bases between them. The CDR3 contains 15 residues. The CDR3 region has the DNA TGCGCCAGCAGCTTGTCCCAGGGCTCTAACTATGGCTACACCTTC. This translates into CASSLSQGSNYGYTF.

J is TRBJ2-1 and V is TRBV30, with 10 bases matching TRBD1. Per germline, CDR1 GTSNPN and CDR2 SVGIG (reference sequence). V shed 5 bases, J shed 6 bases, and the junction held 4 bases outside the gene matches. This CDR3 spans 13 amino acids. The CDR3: CAWVGQGVNEQFF. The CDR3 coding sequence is TGTGCCTGGGTCGGACAGGGGGTCAATGAGCAGTTCTTC.

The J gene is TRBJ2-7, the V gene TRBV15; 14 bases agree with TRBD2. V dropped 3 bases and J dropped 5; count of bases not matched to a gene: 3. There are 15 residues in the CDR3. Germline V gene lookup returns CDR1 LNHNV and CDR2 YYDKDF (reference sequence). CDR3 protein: CATSRGLAGAHEQYF. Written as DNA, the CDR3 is TGTGCCACCAGCAGGGGACTAGCGGGAGCCCACGAGCAGTACTTC.

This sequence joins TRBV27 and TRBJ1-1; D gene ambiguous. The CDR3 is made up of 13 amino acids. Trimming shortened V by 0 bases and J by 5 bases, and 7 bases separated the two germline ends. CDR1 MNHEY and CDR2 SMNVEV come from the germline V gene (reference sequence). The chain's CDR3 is CASSLSARTEAFF. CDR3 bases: TGTGCCAGCAGTTTATCGGCGCGGACTGAAGCTTTCTTT.